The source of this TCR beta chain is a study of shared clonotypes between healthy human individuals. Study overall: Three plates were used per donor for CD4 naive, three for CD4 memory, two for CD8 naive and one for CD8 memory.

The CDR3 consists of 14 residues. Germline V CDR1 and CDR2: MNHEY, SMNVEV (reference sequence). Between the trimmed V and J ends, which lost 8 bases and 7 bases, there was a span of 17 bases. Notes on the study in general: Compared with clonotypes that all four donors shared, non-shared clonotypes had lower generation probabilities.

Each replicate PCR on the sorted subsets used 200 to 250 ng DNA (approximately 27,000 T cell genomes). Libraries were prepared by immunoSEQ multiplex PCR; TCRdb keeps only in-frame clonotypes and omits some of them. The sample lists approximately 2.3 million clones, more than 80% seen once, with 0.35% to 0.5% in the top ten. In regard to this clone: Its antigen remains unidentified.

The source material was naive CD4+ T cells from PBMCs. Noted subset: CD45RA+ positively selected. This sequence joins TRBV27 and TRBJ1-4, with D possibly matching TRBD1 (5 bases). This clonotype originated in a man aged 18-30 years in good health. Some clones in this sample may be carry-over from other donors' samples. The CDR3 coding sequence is TGTGCCAGCGGCGGGACGGCTTTGGGTGAAAAACTGTTTTTT. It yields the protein CASGGTALGEKLFF.